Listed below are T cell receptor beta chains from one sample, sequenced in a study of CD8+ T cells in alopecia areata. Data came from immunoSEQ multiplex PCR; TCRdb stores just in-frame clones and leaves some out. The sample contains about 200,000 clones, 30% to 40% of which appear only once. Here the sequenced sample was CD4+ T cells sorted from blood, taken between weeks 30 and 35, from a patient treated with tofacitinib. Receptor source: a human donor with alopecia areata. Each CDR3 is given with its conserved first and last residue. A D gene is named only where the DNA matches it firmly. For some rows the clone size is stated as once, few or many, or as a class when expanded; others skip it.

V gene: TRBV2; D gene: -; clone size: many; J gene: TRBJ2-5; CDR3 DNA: TGTGCCAGCACAGGGGAAGAGACCCAGTACTTC; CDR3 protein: CASTGEETQYF
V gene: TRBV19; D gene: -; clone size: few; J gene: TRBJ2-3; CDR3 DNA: TGTGCCACCACGTCGTGGGGGGCCACAGATACGCAGTATTTT; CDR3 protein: CATTSWGATDTQYF
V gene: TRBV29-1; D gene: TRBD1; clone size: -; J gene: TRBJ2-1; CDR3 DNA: TGCAGCGTGGACGGGACAGGGTCGGTGGACAATGAGCAGTTCTTC; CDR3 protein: CSVDGTGSVDNEQFF
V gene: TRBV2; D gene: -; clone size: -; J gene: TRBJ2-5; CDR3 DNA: TGTGCCAGCGACAGGTCCTCGGGGCAGACCCAGTACTTC; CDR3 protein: CASDRSSGQTQYF
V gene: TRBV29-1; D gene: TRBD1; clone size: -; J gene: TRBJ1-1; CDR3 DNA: TGCAGCGTTGTAAGAGGGTCAGGGGGCACTGAAGCTTTCTTT; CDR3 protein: CSVVRGSGGTEAFF
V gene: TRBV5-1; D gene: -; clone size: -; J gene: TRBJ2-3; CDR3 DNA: TGCGCCAGCCAGCAGGGCCCTCGGGGGGCCGGAGATACGCAGTATTTT; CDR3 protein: CASQQGPRGAGDTQYF
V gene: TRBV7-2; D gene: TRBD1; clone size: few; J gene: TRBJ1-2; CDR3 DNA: TGTGCCAGCACCGCACCGGGACAGCTTTATGGCTACACCTTC; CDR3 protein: CASTAPGQLYGYTF
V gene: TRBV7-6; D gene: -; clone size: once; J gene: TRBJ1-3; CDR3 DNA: TGTGCCAGCAGCCCCGGGGGCGTCGGAAACACCATATATTTT; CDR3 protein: CASSPGGVGNTIYF
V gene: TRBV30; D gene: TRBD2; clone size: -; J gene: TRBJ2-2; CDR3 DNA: TGTGCCTGGAGTGTAGGGCTAGCGGGAACCGGGGAGCTGTTTTTT; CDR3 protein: CAWSVGLAGTGELFF
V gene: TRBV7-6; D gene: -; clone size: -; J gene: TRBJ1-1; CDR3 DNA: TGTGCCAGCAGCTTAAGCATGAACACTGAAGCTTTCTTT; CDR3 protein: CASSLSMNTEAFF
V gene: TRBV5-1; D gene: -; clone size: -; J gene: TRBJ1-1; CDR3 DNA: TGCGCCAGCAGCTTACAGGGCGTAAGCACTGAAGCTTTCTTT; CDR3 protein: CASSLQGVSTEAFF
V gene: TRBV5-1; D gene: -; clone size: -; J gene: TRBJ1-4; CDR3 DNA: TGCGCCAGCAGCCTTCCGGGGGATGAAAAACTGTTTTTT; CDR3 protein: CASSLPGDEKLFF
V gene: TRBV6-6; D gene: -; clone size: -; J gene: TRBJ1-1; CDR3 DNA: TGTGCCAGCCGAATCCGGACCACTGAAGCTTTCTTT; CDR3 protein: CASRIRTTEAFF
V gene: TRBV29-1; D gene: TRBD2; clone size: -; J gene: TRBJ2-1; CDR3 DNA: TGCGCGGGGGGGCCCTATTACAATGAGCAGTTCTTC; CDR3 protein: CAGGPYYNEQFF
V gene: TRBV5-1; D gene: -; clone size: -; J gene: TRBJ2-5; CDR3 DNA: TGCGCCAGCAGCTTGTCAGCGGGGACCCAGTACTTC; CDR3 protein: CASSLSAGTQYF
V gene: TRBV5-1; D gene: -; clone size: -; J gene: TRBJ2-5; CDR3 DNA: TGCGCCAGCAGCTTGCGCCCCCAGGAGGCTGGAGAGACCCAGTACTTC; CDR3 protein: CASSLRPQEAGETQYF
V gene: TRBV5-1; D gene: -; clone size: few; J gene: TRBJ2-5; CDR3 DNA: TGCGCCAGCAGCTTGGCCCGTCAGCAAGAGACCCAGTACTTC; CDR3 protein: CASSLARQQETQYF
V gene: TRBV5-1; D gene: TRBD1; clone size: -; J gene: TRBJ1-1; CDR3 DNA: TGCGCCAGCAGACCTTTAGACAGGGGGCGGAATGAAGCTTTCTTT; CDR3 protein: CASRPLDRGRNEAFF
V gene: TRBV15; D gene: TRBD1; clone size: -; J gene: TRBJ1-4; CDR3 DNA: TGTGCCACCAAACACCGGGACAGGGCTAATGAAAAACTGTTTTTT; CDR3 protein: CATKHRDRANEKLFF
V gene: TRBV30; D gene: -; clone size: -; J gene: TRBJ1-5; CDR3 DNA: TGTGCCTGGAGTGCTATGAACAATCAGCCCCAGCATTTT; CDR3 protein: CAWSAMNNQPQHF
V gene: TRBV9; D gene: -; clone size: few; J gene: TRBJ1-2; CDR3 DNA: TGTGCCAGCAGCTACCGGGGGTCGGTGAACTATGGCTACACCTTC; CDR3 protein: CASSYRGSVNYGYTF
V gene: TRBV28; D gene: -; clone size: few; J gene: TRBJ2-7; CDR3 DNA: TGTGCCAGCAGTTTATTAGCCGGGACCCTCGGTCCAAGCTCCTACGAGCAGTACTTC; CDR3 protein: CASSLLAGTLGPSSYEQYF
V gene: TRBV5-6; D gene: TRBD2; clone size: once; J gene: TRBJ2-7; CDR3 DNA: TGTGCCAGCAGGAGAGCGGGAGGATCCTACGAGCAGTACTTC; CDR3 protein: CASRRAGGSYEQYF
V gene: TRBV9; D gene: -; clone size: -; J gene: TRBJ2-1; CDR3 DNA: TGTGCCAGCAGCGTAACCGGGACAGAGCAGTTCTTC; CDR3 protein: CASSVTGTEQFF
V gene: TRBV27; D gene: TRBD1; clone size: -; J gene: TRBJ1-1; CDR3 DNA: TGTGCCAGCAGACGCCGTAACAGGGGGCTGGGCGGCACTGAAGCTTTCTTT; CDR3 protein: CASRRRNRGLGGTEAFF
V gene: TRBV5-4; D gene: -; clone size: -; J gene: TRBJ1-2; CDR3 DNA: TGTGCCAGCAGCTTGGCCCCGACAGACTATGGCTACACCTTC; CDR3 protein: CASSLAPTDYGYTF
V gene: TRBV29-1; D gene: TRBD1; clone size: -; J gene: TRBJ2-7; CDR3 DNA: TGCAGCGCAACCGGGACAGGGTATCACGAGCAGTACTTC; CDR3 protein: CSATGTGYHEQYF
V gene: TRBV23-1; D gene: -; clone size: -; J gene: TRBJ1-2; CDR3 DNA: TGCGCCAGCAGTCAAGATCGTGGCGGATACTATGGCTACACCTTC; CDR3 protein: CASSQDRGGYYGYTF
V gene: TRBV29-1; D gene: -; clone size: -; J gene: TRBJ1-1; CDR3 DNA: TGCAGCGTTGAATTGGTTATGAACACTGAAGCTTTCTTT; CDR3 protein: CSVELVMNTEAFF
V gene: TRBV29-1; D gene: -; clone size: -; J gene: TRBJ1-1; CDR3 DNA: TGCAGCTCCACCGGAGGCTTGAACACTGAAGCTTTCTTT; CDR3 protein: CSSTGGLNTEAFF
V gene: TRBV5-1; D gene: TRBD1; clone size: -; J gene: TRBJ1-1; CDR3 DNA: TGCGCCAGCAGCTCGGGACAGGAAAACACTGAAGCTTTCTTT; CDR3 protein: CASSSGQENTEAFF
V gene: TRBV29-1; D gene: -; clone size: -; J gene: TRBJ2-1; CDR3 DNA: TGCAGCGTTGTGTTCAATGGCAGGAATGAGCAGTTCTTC; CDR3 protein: CSVVFNGRNEQFF
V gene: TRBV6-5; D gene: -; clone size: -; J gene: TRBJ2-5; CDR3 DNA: TGTGCCAGCAGCCGCCGACGGAAAGAGACCCAGTACTTC; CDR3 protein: CASSRRRKETQYF
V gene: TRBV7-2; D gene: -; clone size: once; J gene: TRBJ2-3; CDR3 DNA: TGTGCCAGCAGCCGGAATGGCATGAGGATAGATACGCAGTATTTT; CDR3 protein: CASSRNGMRIDTQYF
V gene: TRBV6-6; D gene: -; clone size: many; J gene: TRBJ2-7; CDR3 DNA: TGTGCCAGCAGTACGGACGGCAAGCAGTACTTC; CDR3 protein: CASSTDGKQYF
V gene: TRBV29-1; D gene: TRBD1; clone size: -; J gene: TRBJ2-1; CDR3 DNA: TGCGGCACCACAGGGGAGAACTACAATGAGCAGTTCTTC; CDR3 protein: CGTTGENYNEQFF
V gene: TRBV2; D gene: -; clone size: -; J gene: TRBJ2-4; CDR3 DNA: TGTGCCAGCAGCGCCGTTCTCGGGACAATCAACATTCAGTACTTC; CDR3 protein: CASSAVLGTINIQYF
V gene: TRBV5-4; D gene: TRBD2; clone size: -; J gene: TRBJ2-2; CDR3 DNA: TGTGCCAGCAGCCCGGGGGGACTTACGACCGGGGAGCTGTTTTTT; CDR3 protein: CASSPGGLTTGELFF
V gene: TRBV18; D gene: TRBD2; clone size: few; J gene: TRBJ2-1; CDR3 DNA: TGTGCCAGCTCACTTTCGACGGGAGGGATTGGTGAGCAGTTCTTC; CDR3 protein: CASSLSTGGIGEQFF
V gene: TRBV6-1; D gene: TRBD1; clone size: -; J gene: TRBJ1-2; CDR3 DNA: TGTGCCAGCAGTGCAGGACAGGGGGCTATGTATGGCTACACCTTC; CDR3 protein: CASSAGQGAMYGYTF